What follows are 17 T cell receptor beta chains derived from one specimen sequenced in a study of T cell responses to AZD1222 COVID-19 vaccine. Measured with immunoSEQ multiplex PCR; TCRdb has only the in-frame clones, and not every one. Of around 140,000 clones detected, over 85% appear once; the ten largest clones hold roughly 5.4%. The starting material was peripheral blood, obtained on day 0 of AZD1222 vaccination. Receptors originate from an adult in good health.

The chain combines TRBV6-6 with TRBJ1-2; 7 bases line up with TRBD1. From germline, CDR1 is MNHNY and CDR2 SVGAGI (reference sequence). V shed 5 bases and J 0 bases; nucleotides not matched to a gene: 6. The CDR3 spans 15 residues. CDR3 in DNA: TGTGCCAGCAGTACTCGACAGGGCTCTAACTATGGCTACACCTTC. The encoded protein is CASSTRQGSNYGYTF.

The chain carries TRBV27 and TRBJ1-4, with TRBD1 matching 9 bases. From germline, CDR1 is MNHEY and CDR2 SMNVEV (reference sequence). Losses at the gene ends were 9 bases for V and 6 bases for J; bases not matched to a gene: 8. This CDR3 contains 14 residues. CDR3 loop: CARGMRQGDEKLFF. In DNA form, the CDR3 reads TGTGCCAGAGGGATGCGACAGGGGGATGAAAAACTGTTTTTT.

This chain uses TRBV7-3 with TRBJ1-1; D is unresolved. The V end lost 2 bases, the J end lost 3 bases, and 7 bases lay between the germline ends. The CDR3 sequence is 13 residues long. CDR1 is SGHTA and CDR2 is FQGTGA in the germline V gene. For the CDR3, the DNA is TGTGCCAGCAGCTTAGAAGAATACACTGAAGCTTTCTTT. Translated, it gives CASSLEEYTEAFF.

The chain employs TRBV5-1 and TRBJ2-3; no definite D call. The V end lost 0 bases, the J end lost 0 bases, and 8 bases lay between the germline ends. The germline V gene has CDR1 SGHRS and CDR2 YFSETQ. CDR3 length: 15 amino acids. The CDR3 protein is CASSLEGGSTDTQYF. The CDR3 DNA sequence: TGCGCCAGCAGCTTGGAGGGTGGGAGCACAGATACGCAGTATTTT.

J is TRBJ1-1 and V is TRBV6-5, with D perhaps matching TRBD1 (6 bases). The germline CDR1 and CDR2 sequences are MNHEY and SVGAGI. The ends were cut back, 0 bases at V and 6 bases at J, with 8 bases in the middle. CDR3 length equals 13 residues. This chain's CDR3 is CASSYSGGAEAFF. Here the CDR3 DNA reads TGTGCCAGCAGTTACTCGGGGGGCGCTGAAGCTTTCTTT.

The J gene is TRBJ2-7, the V gene TRBV28; 10 positions agree with TRBD2. Germline-derived CDR1 and CDR2 are MDHEN and SYDVKM. V dropped 7 bases and J dropped 0; count of bases not matched to a gene: 3. CDR3 length: 14 amino acids. CDR3 in DNA: TGTGCCAGCAACCGACTAGCGGGCTCCTACGAGCAGTACTTC. Residues: CASNRLAGSYEQYF.

This chain links TRBV7-3 with TRBJ2-1; 8 bases align to TRBD2. Trimming removed 1 base from V and 0 bases from J; junction bases left unmatched: 8. This CDR3 has 18 amino acids. Germline assignment: CDR1 SGHTA and CDR2 FQGTGA. This chain's CDR3 is CASSLRAPGTSSYNEQFF. The CDR3 DNA reads as TGTGCCAGCAGCTTAAGGGCCCCCGGGACTAGCTCCTACAATGAGCAGTTCTTC.

The chain carries TRBV9 and TRBJ1-2, with 7 bases that match TRBD1. Germline CDR1 reads SGDLS; CDR2 reads YYNGEE. The CDR3 extends over 15 amino acids. V lost 4 bases to trimming and J lost 4 bases; unmatched junction nucleotides: 10. The CDR3 protein is CASSILETGFYGYTF. The CDR3 DNA is TGTGCCAGCAGCATCCTAGAGACAGGGTTCTATGGCTACACCTTC.

This chain connects TRBV7-2 to TRBJ1-4, with a tentative D call TRBD1 (5 bases). This CDR3 region has 14 residues. Between the trimmed V and J ends, which lost 1 base and 7 bases, there was a span of 10 bases. Per germline, CDR1 SGHTA and CDR2 FQGNSA. The CDR3 loop is CASSLGGGIEKLFF. CDR3 coding DNA: TGTGCCAGCAGCTTAGGTGGGGGAATTGAAAAACTGTTTTTT.

The J gene is TRBJ2-7, the V gene TRBV6-5; 8 nucleotides match TRBD1. CDR3 length: 15 residues. V lost 7 bases to trimming and J lost 0 bases; unmatched junction nucleotides: 8. The germline gives CDR1 MNHEY, CDR2 SVGAGI. The CDR3 reads CASNSRTGISYEQYF. In DNA form, the CDR3 reads TGTGCCAGCAATTCTAGGACAGGGATCTCCTACGAGCAGTACTTC.

The chain carries TRBV20-1 and TRBJ1-4; TRBD1 is a possible D gene (5 bases). Germline CDR1 DFQATT, CDR2 SNEGSKA (reference sequence). Trimming took 3 bases from V and 7 from J, leaving 18 bases between them. This CDR3 is built from 15 residues. DNA for the CDR3: TGCAGTGCTAGTCCTTCCGGGGGATCGGGTGAAAAACTGTTTTTT. The encoded protein is CSASPSGGSGEKLFF.

This chain uses TRBV28 with TRBJ1-3, with no clear D. The CDR3 totals 15 residues. Germline V gene sequence: CDR1 MDHEN, CDR2 SYDVKM. V was shortened by 7 bases and J by 7 bases, with 20 bases between the two germline ends. The CDR3 is CASTWSTSRRNTIYF. In DNA form, the CDR3 reads TGTGCCAGCACCTGGAGTACATCCAGGAGGAACACCATATATTTT.

CDR3 nucleotides: TGTGCCTGGAGTGGCCAGCAGAATTCACCCCTCCACTTT. It specifies CAWSGQQNSPLHF. The gene calls are TRBV30 and TRBJ1-6, with D uncertain. V lost 1 base and J 7 bases, leaving 8 bases between the germline ends. This CDR3 comprises 13 residues. Germline V CDR1 and CDR2: GTSNPN, SVGIG (reference sequence).

The chain recombines TRBV15 with TRBJ1-2; TRBD1 is a possible D gene (6 bases). V lost 0 bases and J lost 2, with 10 bases in between. CDR3 length: 15 amino acids. Germline values: CDR1 LNHNV, CDR2 YYDKDF (reference sequence). CDR3 residues: CATSRETGPNYGYTF. The CDR3 DNA reads as TGTGCCACCAGCAGAGAGACAGGACCAAACTATGGCTACACCTTC.

The chain employs TRBV19 and TRBJ1-1, with 7 bases identical to TRBD1. The V and J ends lost 5 bases and 4 bases, in that order; junction bases with no gene match: 10. The germline gives CDR1 LNHDA, CDR2 SQIVND (reference sequence). The length of the CDR3 is 15 residues. CDR3: CASSLNGQDLTEAFF. Here the CDR3 DNA reads TGTGCCAGTAGTCTAAACGGACAGGACCTCACTGAAGCTTTCTTT.

This chain connects TRBV14 to TRBJ2-1; D remains ambiguous. V lost 0 bases, J lost 10 bases, and 10 bases lay in between. This CDR3 has 13 residues. CDR1 and CDR2 from the germline V gene are SGHDN and FVKESK. The CDR3 spells CASSQDLSEEQFF. CDR3 nucleotide sequence: TGTGCCAGCAGCCAAGATCTAAGCGAGGAGCAGTTCTTC.

The rearrangement links TRBV5-1 to TRBJ2-7; D is unresolved. The CDR3 covers 16 residues. V was trimmed by 0 bases and J by 3 bases, leaving 16 bases between them. Germline V gene lookup returns CDR1 SGHRS and CDR2 YFSETQ. The CDR3 region has the DNA TGCGCCAGCAGCTTGGGAAATTTCGGCGGAAGCTACGAGCAGTACTTC. This gives the protein CASSLGNFGGSYEQYF.